Each of the 22 T cell receptor beta chains below was sequenced from the same sample in a study of blood T cell repertoires in COVID-19. Data came from immunoSEQ multiplex PCR; TCRdb stores just in-frame clones and leaves some out. The table has 75,000 to 100,000 clones, around nine tenths seen once. Sequencing was carried out using peripheral blood. The receptor set was obtained from a woman of 80 years or more with acute or convalescent COVID-19.

This clone was picked up a small number of times. J is TRBJ1-6 and V is TRBV4-1, with 7 bases identical to TRBD1. The CDR3 is made up of 15 amino acids. V lost 0 bases and J lost 7; bases outside the gene matches: 3. Germline V lookup: CDR1 MGHRA, CDR2 YSYEKL. The CDR3 loop reads CASSQETGKNSPLHF. For the CDR3, the DNA is TGCGCCAGCAGCCAAGAGACAGGGAAAAATTCACCCCTCCACTTT.

The genes are TRBV12-3 or TRBV12-4 and TRBJ1-1; maybe TRBD1 (5 bases). The V end was cut by 6 bases, the J end by 2 bases, with 10 bases between. The CDR3 length is 13 residues. The CDR3 protein is CASRRQKNTEAFF. CDR3 in DNA: TGTGCCAGCAGGCGACAGAAAAACACTGAAGCTTTCTTT.

This rearrangement joins TRBV2 to TRBJ2-2; 9 nucleotides line up with TRBD2. The trim removed 6 bases at V and 1 base at J, leaving 3 bases unmatched. The CDR3 length is 15 residues. The germline CDR1 and CDR2 sequences are SNHLY and FYNNEI. CDR3 amino acids: CASRPLAGNTGELFF. The DNA of the CDR3 is TGTGCCAGCAGACCACTAGCGGGGAACACCGGGGAGCTGTTTTTT. The complete variable domain, with remaining parts taken from reference TRBV2 and TRBJ2-2, reads EPEVTQTPSHQVTQMGQEVILRCVPISNHLYFYWYRQILGQKVEFLVSFYNNEISEKSEIFDDQFSVERPDGSNFTLKIRSTKLEDSAMYFCASRPLAGNTGELFFGEGSRLTVL.

DNA for the CDR3: TGTGCCAGCAGCTCCGCGGGGTTCTCTGGAAACACCATATATTTT. This encodes CASSSAGFSGNTIYF. V gene TRBV11-3 combines with J gene TRBJ1-3; D unresolved. Germline CDR1 and CDR2: SGHNT and YENEEA. V lost 4 bases and J 0 bases, leaving 10 bases between the germline ends. The CDR3 extends over 15 amino acids.

This clone was observed once. This chain uses TRBV9 with TRBJ1-4; D not resolved. Germline lookup yields CDR1 SGDLS and CDR2 YYNGEE. This CDR3 spans 16 amino acids. V lost 0 bases, J lost 2 bases, and 11 bases lay in between. Here the CDR3 reads CASSVGGVGTNEKLFF. In DNA form, the CDR3 reads TGTGCCAGCAGCGTAGGAGGAGTTGGCACTAATGAAAAACTGTTTTTT.

The rearrangement joins TRBV7-9 to TRBJ1-2, with 9 bases identical to TRBD1. The germline V gene has CDR1 SEHNR and CDR2 FQNEAQ (reference sequence). The CDR3 spans 13 residues. V shed 6 bases, J shed 6 bases, and the junction held 5 bases outside the gene matches. The CDR3 DNA reads as TGTGCCAGCAGGCGGACAGGGGATAATGGCTACACCTTC. It translates to CASRRTGDNGYTF.

The chain couples TRBV6-5 to TRBJ1-1, with a tentative D call TRBD1 (6 bases). CDR3 length: 13 residues. CDR1 MNHEY and CDR2 SVGAGI come from the germline V gene. The V end lost 0 bases, the J end lost 8 bases, and 10 bases lay between the germline ends. The CDR3 region has the DNA TGTGCCAGCAGTTACTCACAGGGTCCCGAAGCTTTCTTT. This sequence encodes CASSYSQGPEAFF.

This clone has only a few counts. This chain uses TRBV2 with TRBJ1-6; no reliable D call. V lost 7 bases and J 6 bases, leaving 10 bases between the germline ends. CDR3 length: 13 residues. Looked up from germline, CDR1 is SNHLY and CDR2 is FYNNEI. The CDR3 nucleotides are TGTGCCAGCAACCAGGAGGCTAATTCACCCCTCCACTTT. Its protein is CASNQEANSPLHF. The whole variable domain, filled in from reference TRBV2 and TRBJ1-6, reads EPEVTQTPSHQVTQMGQEVILRCVPISNHLYFYWYRQILGQKVEFLVSFYNNEISEKSEIFDDQFSVERPDGSNFTLKIRSTKLEDSAMYFCASNQEANSPLHFGNGTRLTVT.

The chain is built from TRBV7-9 and TRBJ2-1, with D maybe TRBD2 (6 bases). The CDR3 spans 15 residues. The V and J ends lost 5 bases and 0 bases respectively, with 11 bases between them. CDR1 and CDR2 from the germline V gene are SEHNR and FQNEAQ (reference sequence). The CDR3 coding sequence is TGTGCCAGCAGCCCCCGGCGGGGCTCCTACAATGAGCAGTTCTTC. Translating it yields CASSPRRGSYNEQFF.

The chain employs TRBV20-1 and TRBJ1-2, with D possibly being TRBD1 (6 bases). V was clipped by 3 bases and J by 3 bases, with 14 bases between them. CDR1 is DFQATT, CDR2 SNEGSKA, per germline (reference sequence). The CDR3 contains 14 residues. CDR3 nucleotides: TGCAGTGCTAGTTGGGCAGGGGAAGACTATGGCTACACCTTC. Residues: CSASWAGEDYGYTF.

The CDR3 coding sequence is TGTGCCAGCCGAAGGGGCGCCAATGAAAAACTGTTTTTT. Translating gives CASRRGANEKLFF. The chain uses TRBV7-9 and TRBJ1-4; D perhaps matches TRBD1 (5 bases). The CDR3 totals 13 residues. The germline V and J ends were trimmed by 8 bases and 5 bases, with 12 bases remaining between them. The germline gives CDR1 SEHNR, CDR2 FQNEAQ (reference sequence).

The chain is built from TRBV7-9 and TRBJ2-5, with D perhaps matching TRBD1 (6 bases). Trimming removed 2 bases from V and 4 bases from J, with 8 bases in between. The CDR3 is 13 residues long. Per germline, CDR1 SEHNR and CDR2 FQNEAQ (reference sequence). The CDR3 DNA follows: TGTGCCAGCAGCTTAACAGGGATAGAGACCCAGTACTTC. Translation: CASSLTGIETQYF.

The V gene is TRBV4-2, the J gene TRBJ2-2; 9 bases line up with TRBD2. Germline-derived CDR1 and CDR2 are LGHNA and YNFKEQ. The length of the CDR3 is 18 residues. The ends lost 6 bases at V and 6 bases at J; junction bases unmatched: 17. CDR3 sequence reads: CASSRDSAGGPGAGELFF. CDR3 DNA: TGTGCCAGCAGTCGTGACTCTGCGGGGGGGCCGGGGGCCGGGGAGCTGTTTTTT.

This chain uses TRBV6-5 with TRBJ1-1; 8 bases agree with TRBD1. Trimming cost V 7 bases and J 5 bases; bases outside gene matches: 6. The germline V gene encodes CDR1 MNHEY and CDR2 SVGAGI. The CDR3 is 13 residues long. CDR3 bases: TGTGCCAGCAAAAGACAGGGGTGGACTGAAGCTTTCTTT. Protein: CASKRQGWTEAFF.

This clone appeared a single time. V and J are TRBV19 and TRBJ1-5; 9 bases are shared with TRBD1. The CDR3 is made up of 15 amino acids. CDR1 and CDR2 from the germline V gene are LNHDA and SQIVND (reference sequence). J gave up 0 bases and V 7 bases, and 4 bases lay outside the gene matches. The CDR3 here is CASNRQGGSNQPQHF. The CDR3 DNA sequence: TGTGCCAGTAACAGACAGGGGGGTAGCAATCAGCCCCAGCATTTT.

V is TRBV5-1 and J is TRBJ2-3; TRBD2 agrees at 10 bases. Trimming took 8 bases from V and 4 from J; bases not matched to a gene: 1. The length of the CDR3 is 12 residues. The germline CDR1 and CDR2 sequences are SGHRS and YFSETQ. In DNA form, the CDR3 reads TGCGCCAGTGGGACTAGCGCAGATACGCAGTATTTT. Translated, it gives CASGTSADTQYF.

The chain uses TRBV2 and TRBJ2-7, with TRBD1 matching 8 bases. Germline V gene lookup returns CDR1 SNHLY and CDR2 FYNNEI. V trimming: 8 bases; J trimming: 3 bases; junction bases outside the gene matches: 6. This CDR3 is built from 13 residues. Here the CDR3 reads CASLGQENYEQYF. The CDR3 nucleotides are TGTGCCAGCCTGGGACAGGAGAACTACGAGCAGTACTTC.

V and J are TRBV5-6 and TRBJ2-7; perhaps TRBD2 as D (5 bases). CDR1 is SGHDT, CDR2 YYEEEE, per germline. V was shortened by 5 bases and J by 1 base, with 10 bases between the two germline ends. The CDR3 spans 13 residues. The CDR3 region has the DNA TGTGCCAGCAGTTCCGGCGGGTCCTACGAGCAGTACTTC. It translates to CASSSGGSYEQYF. Full variable domain (rest looked up from reference TRBV5-6 and TRBJ2-7): DAGVTQSPTHLIKTRGQQVTLRCSPKSGHDTVSWYQQALGQGPQFIFQYYEEEERQRGNFPDRFSGHQFPNYSSELNVNALLLGDSALYLCASSSGGSYEQYFGPGTRLTVT.

The V gene is TRBV3-1 (or the pseudogene TRBV3-2), the J gene TRBJ2-7, with TRBD1 as a possible D gene (5 bases). Germline CDR1 is LGHDT and CDR2 is YNNKEL (reference sequence). The V end lost 2 bases, the J end lost 0 bases, and 11 bases lay between the germline ends. The CDR3 length is 15 residues. CDR3 sequence (DNA): TGTGCCAGCAGCCAATCGACGACAGTCTCCTACGAGCAGTACTTC. It yields the protein CASSQSTTVSYEQYF.

This clone is a singleton in its sample. V is TRBV28 and J is TRBJ1-1; the D is unclear. Per germline, CDR1 MDHEN and CDR2 SYDVKM. The CDR3 runs 13 residues. The V end was cut by 10 bases, the J end by 5 bases, with 17 bases between. CDR3 loop: CATELPGGTEAFF. The CDR3 coding sequence is TGTGCCACCGAACTACCCGGTGGAACTGAAGCTTTCTTT. The whole variable domain, remainder taken from reference TRBV28 and TRBJ1-1, is DVKVTQSSRYLVKRTGEKVFLECVQDMDHENMFWYRQDPGLGLRLIYFSYDVKMKEKGDIPEGYSVSREKKERFSLILESASTNQTSMYLCATELPGGTEAFFGQGTRLTVV.

The chain links TRBV29-1 to TRBJ2-7; TRBD1 matches at 8 bases. Trimming removed 2 bases from V and 10 bases from J; junction bases left unmatched: 4. Germline V gene lookup returns CDR1 SQVTM and CDR2 ANQGSEA. This CDR3 is 11 amino acids long. The CDR3 is CSVERGQEQYF. The DNA for the CDR3 is TGCAGCGTTGAAAGGGGACAGGAACAGTACTTC.

The chain recombines TRBV7-2 with TRBJ2-5; 7 positions agree with TRBD2. The CDR3 loop spans 14 amino acids. The junction had 2 bases not matched to a gene; V was cut back by 0 bases and J by 4 bases. Germline CDR1 SGHTA, CDR2 FQGNSA. The DNA of the CDR3 is TGTGCCAGCAGCTTAGCGGGGGGGAGAGAGACCCAGTACTTC. This gives the protein CASSLAGGRETQYF.